These 30 T cell receptor beta chains were sequenced from one sample in a study of blood T cell repertoires in COVID-19. The method was immunoSEQ multiplex PCR; TCRdb's version includes in-frame clones alone and lacks a portion of them. The sample shows 150,000 or so clones, around 81% of them seen only once. Source material: peripheral blood. These receptors were obtained from a woman aged 55-69 years with acute or convalescent COVID-19.

This clone was found once. The chain carries TRBV10-3 and TRBJ2-3, with 8 bases identical to TRBD2. The CDR3 is made up of 17 amino acids. J gave up 5 bases and V 0 bases, and 10 bases lay outside the gene matches. Germline CDR1 ENHRY, CDR2 SYGVKD. This CDR3 reads CAISESLQRELLDTQYF. Written as DNA, the CDR3 is TGTGCCATCAGTGAGTCGTTGCAGCGGGAGTTATTAGATACGCAGTATTTT.

J is TRBJ2-1 and V is TRBV4-2; the D gene is possibly TRBD2 (5 bases). The V end lost 0 bases, the J end lost 7 bases, and 10 bases lay between the germline ends. Germline CDR1 is LGHNA and CDR2 is YNFKEQ. The CDR3 is 14 residues long. The CDR3 nucleotides are TGTGCCAGCAGCCAAGATAGGAGCGGAAATGAGCAGTTCTTC. This gives the protein CASSQDRSGNEQFF.

The genes are TRBV7-3 and TRBJ2-2; D call uncertain. Germline V gives CDR1 SGHTA, CDR2 FQGTGA. The V and J ends lost 5 bases and 0 bases respectively, with 7 bases between them. The CDR3 consists of 14 residues. The CDR3: CASSPGSNTGELFF. As DNA, the CDR3 is TGTGCCAGCAGCCCCGGTTCGAACACCGGGGAGCTGTTTTTT.

This chain uses TRBV5-8 with TRBJ1-6; the D gene is possibly TRBD1 (6 bases). CDR3 length: 9 amino acids. CDR1 is SGHTS and CDR2 is YDEGEE in the germline V gene. Trimming stripped 3 bases from V and 17 bases from J, with 6 bases between. The CDR3 here is CASSSGVHF. In nucleotides, the CDR3 is TGTGCCAGCAGCTCAGGGGTCCACTTT. Full variable domain (missing parts from reference TRBV5-8 and TRBJ1-6): EAGVTQSPTHLIKTRGQQATLRCSPISGHTSVYWYQQALGLGLQFLLWYDEGEERNRGNFPPRFSGRQFPNYSSELNVNALELEDSALYLCASSSGVHFGNGTRLTVT.

The chain joins TRBV30 to TRBJ1-2; 9 nucleotides align to TRBD1. V lost 3 bases to trimming and J lost 4 bases; unmatched junction nucleotides: 9. CDR1 and CDR2 from the germline V gene are GTSNPN and SVGIG (reference sequence). The CDR3 is 15 residues long. The CDR3 DNA reads TGTGCCTGGAGCGATCGGATGACAGGGGGCTATGGCTACACCTTC. Translation gives CAWSDRMTGGYGYTF. The full variable domain, in which reference TRBV30 and TRBJ1-2 provide the parts outside the CDR3, is SQTIHQWPATLVQPVGSPLSLECTVEGTSNPNLYWYRQAAGRGLQLLFYSVGIGQISSEVPQNLSASRPQDRQFILSSKKLLLSDSGFYLCAWSDRMTGGYGYTFGSGTRLTVV.

The chain couples TRBV6-5 to TRBJ1-1; 7 bases agree with TRBD1. The trim removed 0 bases at V and 4 bases at J, leaving 8 bases unmatched. The CDR3 has 16 residues. Germline V gene data show CDR1 as MNHEY and CDR2 as SVGAGI. This chain's CDR3 is CASSYSSGRGPTEAFF. The CDR3 DNA reads as TGTGCCAGCAGTTACTCGAGTGGAAGGGGGCCCACTGAAGCTTTCTTT.

The chain recombines TRBV15 with TRBJ2-7, with a tentative D call TRBD1 (5 bases). In germline, CDR1 is LNHNV, CDR2 YYDKDF (reference sequence). The CDR3 sequence is 15 residues long. V was shortened by 5 bases and J by 2 bases, with 16 bases between the two germline ends. The CDR3 region has the DNA TGTGCCACCAGCCCCAGGGTAGCCGAGACCTACGAGCAGTACTTC. Translation gives CATSPRVAETYEQYF.

The chain carries TRBV4-1 and TRBJ2-7, with 10 bases identical to TRBD1. The CDR3 length is 16 residues. Germline V gene sequence: CDR1 MGHRA, CDR2 YSYEKL. Trimming at V came to 4 bases and at J to 3 bases, leaving 9 bases not matched to a gene. The CDR3 region has the DNA TGCGCCAGCAGCCCTTCAACCAGGACAGGGGGCTACGAGCAGTACTTC. It encodes CASSPSTRTGGYEQYF.

The rearrangement joins TRBV5-1 to TRBJ2-1; tentative D call: TRBD2 (5 bases). This CDR3 is 17 amino acids long. From germline, CDR1 is SGHRS and CDR2 YFSETQ. Deletions cut 4 bases from V and 6 bases from J, with 23 bases between. The CDR3 loop reads CASSAHIATLVSNEQFF. DNA for the CDR3: TGCGCCAGCAGCGCACATATAGCCACACTAGTTTCCAATGAGCAGTTCTTC.

This rearrangement joins TRBV7-9 to TRBJ1-6, with D possibly being TRBD1 (5 bases). This CDR3 spans 16 amino acids. Trimming removed 3 bases at V and 7 bases at J, with 16 bases between. Germline V gives CDR1 SEHNR, CDR2 FQNEAQ (reference sequence). Here the CDR3 reads CASSLDPQAPNSPLHF. The CDR3 DNA reads as TGTGCCAGCAGCTTGGACCCACAGGCCCCCAATTCACCCCTCCACTTT. The full variable domain, completed using reference TRBV7-9 and TRBJ1-6, is DTGVSQNPRHKITKRGQNVTFRCDPISEHNRLYWYRQTLGQGPEFLTYFQNEAQLEKSRLLSDRFSAERPKGSFSTLEIQRTEQGDSAMYLCASSLDPQAPNSPLHFGNGTRLTVT.

CDR3 region: CASSLGIAGGYNEQFF. CDR3 sequence (DNA): TGTGCCAGCAGCTTAGGTATTGCGGGAGGGTACAATGAGCAGTTCTTC. The chain is built from TRBV7-2 and TRBJ2-1, with 9 bases fitting TRBD2. Trimming removed 1 base from V and 4 bases from J; junction bases left unmatched: 5. There are 16 residues in the CDR3. In germline, CDR1 is SGHTA, CDR2 FQGNSA.

The chain links TRBV24-1 to TRBJ2-5; 11 bases map to TRBD2. The CDR3 length is 20 residues. V lost 7 bases, J lost 1 base, and 19 bases stayed unmatched. Germline CDR1 is KGHDR and CDR2 is SFDVKD. The CDR3 is CATRGGAGLAGESSQETQYF. The CDR3 DNA reads TGTGCCACCAGGGGAGGGGCAGGACTAGCGGGCGAAAGCTCCCAAGAGACCCAGTACTTC.

This rearrangement joins TRBV29-1 to TRBJ2-7; TRBD2 matches at 8 bases. Germline V lookup: CDR1 SQVTM, CDR2 ANQGSEA. The CDR3 runs to 14 residues. Trimming at V came to 4 bases and at J to 6 bases, leaving 11 bases not matched to a gene. This chain's CDR3 is CSVGVSREGLEQYF. CDR3 DNA sequence: TGCAGCGTTGGGGTCAGCCGGGAGGGCCTCGAGCAGTACTTC.

The V and J genes are TRBV2 and TRBJ2-3; 9 nucleotides agree with TRBD2. J was trimmed by 6 bases and V by 7 bases; bases with no gene match: 11. Germline CDR1 SNHLY, CDR2 FYNNEI. The CDR3 consists of 15 residues. The CDR3 is CASILSSGSRDTQYF. The CDR3 nucleotides are TGTGCCAGCATTCTCAGTAGCGGGAGTAGGGATACGCAGTATTTT.

V gene TRBV6-5 combines with J gene TRBJ1-2, with D perhaps matching TRBD1 (5 bases). Trimming shortened V by 6 bases and J by 5 bases, and 19 bases separated the two germline ends. There are 15 residues in the CDR3. The germline V gene has CDR1 MNHEY and CDR2 SVGAGI. The CDR3 spells CASSLRGYSGYGYTF. The CDR3 nucleotides read TGTGCCAGCAGCCTGCGGGGCTACAGCGGGTATGGCTACACCTTC.

This clone is a singleton in its sample. The V call is TRBV7-3, the J call TRBJ1-1, with 7 bases that match TRBD1. The CDR3 covers 10 residues. The trim removed 9 bases at V and 11 bases at J, leaving 6 bases unmatched. In germline, CDR1 is SGHTA, CDR2 FQGTGA. DNA for the CDR3: TGTGCCAGTTTGACAGGGCCGGCTTTCTTT. It yields the protein CASLTGPAFF.

V is TRBV7-8 and J is TRBJ1-3; 7 bases match TRBD1. Unmatched junction bases numbered 4, after V lost 8 bases and J lost 3 bases. The germline gives CDR1 SGHVS, CDR2 FQNEAQ. The CDR3 has 13 residues. CDR3 region: CASFDRDGNTIYF. DNA of the CDR3: TGTGCCAGCTTTGACAGGGATGGAAACACCATATATTTT.

The chain recombines TRBV5-1 with TRBJ2-5; 12 bases agree with TRBD1. The J segment lost 3 bases and the V segment lost 0 bases, leaving 9 bases of the junction unmatched. This CDR3 region has 18 residues. Looked up from germline, CDR1 is SGHRS and CDR2 is YFSETQ. CDR3 residues: CASSLGDRGQVFEETQYF. For the CDR3, the DNA is TGCGCCAGCAGCTTGGGGGACAGGGGGCAGGTTTTCGAAGAGACCCAGTACTTC.

V gene TRBV6-5 combines with J gene TRBJ2-1; 8 bases map to TRBD1. Trimming took 6 bases from V and 7 from J; bases not matched to a gene: 5. The CDR3 spans 13 residues. Germline-derived CDR1 and CDR2 are MNHEY and SVGAGI. Here the CDR3 reads CASSGRGLNEQFF. The CDR3 DNA reads TGTGCCAGCAGCGGCAGGGGGCTAAATGAGCAGTTCTTC.

J is TRBJ2-1 and V is TRBV6-5; 9 bases match TRBD2. Per germline, CDR1 MNHEY and CDR2 SVGAGI. The CDR3 sequence is 15 residues long. After removal of 5 bases from V and 8 bases from J, the junction contained 10 bases not matched to a gene. CDR3 nucleotides: TGTGCCAGCAGTCTAGCGGGACCCACCTGGGATGAGCAGTTCTTC. Translating it yields CASSLAGPTWDEQFF.

J is TRBJ1-2 and V is TRBV6-5; D is undetermined. Germline V CDR1 and CDR2: MNHEY, SVGAGI. The CDR3 is made up of 13 amino acids. Trimming removed 2 bases at V and 1 base at J, with 5 bases between. CDR3 bases: TGTGCCAGCAGTTACGAGGGTAACTATGGCTACACCTTC. Amino acid sequence: CASSYEGNYGYTF.

The chain recombines TRBV2 with TRBJ1-1; tentatively, D is TRBD1 (6 bases). The CDR3 is 12 residues long. Germline V gene data show CDR1 as SNHLY and CDR2 as FYNNEI. The germline V and J ends were trimmed by 8 bases and 5 bases, with 12 bases remaining between them. CDR3 in amino acids: CASLARGTEAFF. The CDR3 DNA reads TGTGCCAGCCTCGCCAGGGGAACTGAAGCTTTCTTT.

The genes are TRBV7-9 and TRBJ2-7, with a possible D match to TRBD2 (6 bases). V was pared by 4 bases and J by 4 bases, with 17 bases between. Germline V gene data show CDR1 as SEHNR and CDR2 as FQNEAQ (reference sequence). This CDR3 contains 15 residues. The chain's CDR3 is CASSYLGPGRYEQYF. The CDR3 DNA reads TGTGCCAGCAGCTACCTCGGCCCAGGGAGGTACGAGCAGTACTTC.

The chain's CDR3 is CAISQGAHNEQFF. The CDR3 DNA reads TGTGCCATCAGCCAGGGGGCTCACAATGAGCAGTTCTTC. The rearrangement joins TRBV10-3 to TRBJ2-1; 8 positions match TRBD1. The CDR3 extends over 13 amino acids. The germline V gene has CDR1 ENHRY and CDR2 SYGVKD. Trimming removed 6 bases from V and 5 bases from J; junction bases left unmatched: 3.

The rearrangement links TRBV6-2 or TRBV6-3 to TRBJ2-5; TRBD2 agrees at 8 bases. Germline CDR1 is MNHEY and CDR2 is SVGEGT. Unmatched junction bases numbered 9, after V lost 5 bases and J lost 4 bases. This CDR3 spans 15 amino acids. DNA of the CDR3: TGTGCCAGCAGTACCCCCGGGAGGGCCTTAGAGACCCAGTACTTC. Translated: CASSTPGRALETQYF.

This chain connects TRBV3-1 (or the pseudogene TRBV3-2) to TRBJ2-3; 7 bases line up with TRBD1. CDR1 and CDR2 (germline): LGHDT, YNNKEL (reference sequence). Trimming cost V 4 bases and J 4 bases; bases outside gene matches: 11. The CDR3 totals 16 residues. The CDR3 nucleotides read TGTGCCAGCAGCCCACGAGGGGGCACGGGCGCAGATACGCAGTATTTT. Translating it yields CASSPRGGTGADTQYF.

This clone appeared once. The chain uses TRBV6-5 and TRBJ1-1; a weak D match, TRBD1 (6 bases). The CDR3 is 14 residues long. The germline V and J ends were trimmed by 2 bases and 4 bases, with 11 bases remaining between them. Germline V lookup: CDR1 MNHEY, CDR2 SVGAGI. The CDR3 sequence: CASSYHRDVTEAFF. Written as DNA, the CDR3 is TGTGCCAGCAGTTACCACAGGGATGTCACTGAAGCTTTCTTT.

This clone has just a few counts. This chain joins TRBV27 and TRBJ2-7, with D tentatively TRBD1 (6 bases). The CDR3 spans 14 residues. The germline V gene has CDR1 MNHEY and CDR2 SMNVEV (reference sequence). V lost 2 bases to trimming and J lost 7 bases, with 15 bases between them. CDR3 protein: CASSLNGGTGEQYF. The CDR3 nucleotides read TGTGCCAGCAGTTTAAACGGAGGCACAGGGGAGCAGTACTTC.

V gene TRBV7-6 combines with J gene TRBJ2-1; perhaps TRBD1 as D (5 bases). The ends were cut back, 5 bases at V and 0 bases at J, with 11 bases in the middle. Germline V lookup: CDR1 SGHVS, CDR2 FNYEAQ. The CDR3 contains 15 residues. The CDR3 bases are TGTGCCAGCAGCACACAGGCCAGCTCCTACAATGAGCAGTTCTTC. Its translation: CASSTQASSYNEQFF. The full variable domain, rest sourced from reference TRBV7-6 and TRBJ2-1, is GAGVSQSPRYKVTKRGQDVALRCDPISGHVSLYWYRQALGQGPEFLTYFNYEAQQDKSGLPNDRFSAERPEGSISTLTIQRTEQRDSAMYRCASSTQASSYNEQFFGPGTRLTVL.

The V gene is TRBV30, the J gene TRBJ1-1, with D possibly being TRBD1 (5 bases). Trimming shortened V by 7 bases and J by 1 base, and 16 bases separated the two germline ends. The CDR3 has 14 amino acids. Germline CDR1 GTSNPN, CDR2 SVGIG (reference sequence). In DNA, the CDR3 is TGTGCCTATAACTTCGGGACTCCGAACACTGAAGCTTTCTTT. Protein sequence: CAYNFGTPNTEAFF.